These 4 T cell receptor beta chains were all obtained from the same sample, sequenced in a study of cytomegalovirus exposure and HLA in healthy donors. The PCR made use of 60 Vbeta and 13 Jbeta primers. Profiling relied on immunoSEQ multiplex PCR, and the TCRdb table lists in-frame clones only, not all of them. The sample has under 200,000 clones; around 78% are singletons. The sequencing sample was made of PBMCs. These receptors all come from a woman between 25 and 40 years old in good health and CMV-seropositive.

The chain employs TRBV19 and TRBJ1-4; D is undetermined. There are 13 residues in the CDR3. The germline CDR1 and CDR2 sequences are LNHDA and SQIVND (reference sequence). V gave up 5 bases and J gave up 8 bases, with 12 bases separating them. The CDR3, as DNA: TGTGCCAGTAGTGAATTCCTAGGAGAAAAACTGTTTTTT. Its protein is CASSEFLGEKLFF.

The chain couples TRBV5-1 to TRBJ2-1; no clear D. There are 13 residues in the CDR3. Germline V gene data show CDR1 as SGHRS and CDR2 as YFSETQ. V dropped 0 bases and J dropped 8 bases, with 9 bases sitting between them. CDR3 region: CASSLGAIDEQFF. CDR3 coding DNA: TGCGCCAGCAGCTTGGGGGCCATCGATGAGCAGTTCTTC.

V gene TRBV9 combines with J gene TRBJ1-2, with 10 bases lining up with TRBD1. The CDR3 sequence is 15 residues long. Germline V gene data show CDR1 as SGDLS and CDR2 as YYNGEE. V shed 6 bases and J 4 bases; nucleotides not matched to a gene: 9. The CDR3 nucleotides read TGTGCCAGCACCAGGGGGACAGGGGATCTCTATGGCTACACCTTC. Its protein is CASTRGTGDLYGYTF.

The V and J genes are TRBV19 and TRBJ2-7; 7 positions agree with TRBD1. The length of the CDR3 is 13 residues. The V gene end was trimmed by 5 bases and the J gene end by 0 bases; junction bases not matched to a gene: 1. CDR1 and CDR2 (germline): LNHDA, SQIVND (reference sequence). DNA for the CDR3: TGTGCCAGTAGTGGACAGGACTCCTACGAGCAGTACTTC. This gives the protein CASSGQDSYEQYF. Variable domain in full (rest from reference TRBV19 and TRBJ2-7): DGGITQSPKYLFRKEGQNVTLSCEQNLNHDAMYWYRQDPGQGLRLIYYSQIVNDFQKGDIAEGYSVSREKKESFPLTVTSAQKNPTAFYLCASSGQDSYEQYFGPGTRLTVT.